This T cell receptor beta chain comes out of a study of human T cells and chemical hapten exposure (dated by TCRdb to the early 2020s). Describing the broader study: For sensitization, 2% DPC in acetone was applied to a roughly 2 cm by roughly 2 cm area of upper inner arm skin. Patients additionally received weekly therapeutic DPC doses to the scalp throughout the roughly 26-week study period. Patch tests used Finn chambers with 0.01% DPC on the upper back, scored after 6 days by International Contact Dermatitis Research Group standards. Alopecia areata with under or over 50% scalp involvement, alopecia totalis and alopecia universalis were represented in the patient cohort, which was mostly female. The libraries were sequenced as a pool, and the TCR yield per sample differed mostly because of small variations in library volumes within the pool. Peripheral blood TCR repertoire changes were tracked in vivo in alopecia patients during primary and secondary sensitization to the hapten diphenylcyclopropenone (DPC). Blood samples were taken from patients before sensitization (week 0) and at 2, 6 and about 24 weeks after DPC sensitization. Under 30 alopecia patients gave blood for TCR sequencing at one to four time points (pre-sensitization, 2, 6 and 24 weeks).

The sample's time point label is to be understood as: patch test 1, 2 weeks after DPC sensitization. The sample's treatment or condition, from its label and the paper: therapeutic diphenylcyclopropenone sensitization with weekly scalp DPC. Blood at each patch-test visit was drawn before the patch test was applied. Eligible patients were aged 18 to 70, diagnosed with alopecia, deemed suitable for DPC therapy, and excluded if pregnant. Unfractionated whole blood was collected in Tempus Blood RNA tubes, and total RNA was extracted from that blood. Spanning cysteine to phenylalanine, the CDR3 consists of 13 amino acids. Here the CDR3 DNA is all that survives: 39 bases in frame from base 1. The trim is 5 bases for V and 9 bases for J, with a gap of 14 bases between the germline ends. The CDR1 and CDR2 encoded by the germline V gene (reference sequence) are GTSNPN and SVGIG. Overall study results and their limits: All patients had alopecia, a presumed autoimmune disease, so their immune response might differ from that of healthy individuals. Expanded TCRs formed significantly more large CDR3 similarity clusters than pre-sensitization or healthy control sets, consistent with antigen-driven responses. Patch test score correlated positively with the number of PT1 expanded TCRs, reaching significance at thresholds 8, 16 and 32 but not at 4. Repeated subsampling changed both the strength of the expansion versus patch-test correlation and the threshold at which that correlation became significant. No change with DPC sensitization was found in the number of TCRs above 1 in 1000 frequency, and no evidence of global repertoire structure alterations was found.

Library preparation was by RACE. TCRdb lists the instrument as NextSeq 500. During library preparation, unique molecular identifiers were attached to individual cDNA molecules so that TCRs could be counted in a quantitative, reproducible way. From each blood RNA sample, both TCR alpha and TCR beta chains were sequenced. The authors' pipeline ran thus. Samples had a median of approximately 96,000 TCRs, with a range from roughly 23,224 to 700,000. V, J and CDR3 annotation of the TCR reads was performed with the Decombinator software suite. Every sample was subsampled to the same number of TCRs (28,000) for the PS versus PT1 abundance plots. TCRs were defined as expanded if absent before sensitization and observed at least eight times at the 2-week time point. The public reads were reanalyzed by TCRdb: fastp trimming at Q25, MiXCR alignment, in-frame beta chains only. Under each unique CDR3 protein, matching rows form one entry showing the most common genes and DNA. The V and J calls come from TCRdb's annotation, not from the publication. This sample has tens of thousands of distinct CDR3 sequences in its table, and around a tenth of those were observed once. The top ten hold roughly 4% of the sample.

Ten or more counts support this clonotype. Its antigen is unknown. There are no base qualities to consult, and no much larger clone falls within one base. The sample consisted of whole blood, taken in connection with sensitization to the hapten diphenylcyclopropenone (DPC). The receptor was derived from a woman aged 50 to 60 with alopecia areata. Some clones in this sample may be carry-over from other donors' samples. This chain joins TRBV30 to TRBJ1-6; there is no confident call for the D gene. The CDR3 here reads CAWGSSRGSPLHF. The DNA sequence reads TGTGCCTGGGGTAGTTCCCGTGGTTCACCCCTCCACTTT. With all but the CDR3 taken from the reference TRBV30 and TRBJ1-6 genes, the full variable domain is: SQTIHQWPATLVQPVGSPLSLECTVEGTSNPNLYWYRQAAGRGLQLLFYSVGIGQISSEVPQNLSASRPQDRQFILSSKKLLLSDSGFYLCAWGSSRGSPLHFGNGTRLTVT.